Below are 8 T cell receptor beta chains sequenced from a single sample in a study of T cells in Graves' hyperthyroidism and ophthalmopathy. RNA transcripts yielded amplified TCR beta CDR3 regions. Initially, a first-round RT-PCR of the TCR CDR3 employed the HTBI primer set. Via MiXCR, TCRdb re-called the multiplex PCR reads, giving one row per CDR3 protein. The repertoire holds hundreds of thousands of distinct CDR3 sequences, with 11% to 15% as singletons. The sequencing input was blood. All receptors derive from a woman in her 30s with Graves' hyperthyroidism that later progressed to Graves' ophthalmopathy.

This clonotype was recorded a few times. This sequence may be a read error, since a much larger clone differs from it by one base. This rearrangement joins TRBV20-1 to TRBJ2-7; the D is unclear. Trimming stripped 1 base from V and 3 bases from J, with 16 bases between. This CDR3 is built from 15 residues. The germline V gene has CDR1 DFQATT and CDR2 SNEGSKA (reference sequence). The CDR3 sequence: CSARGPSSSLYEQYF. In DNA form, the CDR3 reads TGCAGTGCTAGAGGCCCCAGTTCCTCCCTCTACGAGCAGTACTTC.

At least ten counts were recorded for this clonotype. V gene TRBV11-2 combines with J gene TRBJ1-5; D is uncertain. Germline lookup yields CDR1 SGHAT and CDR2 FQNNGV. Trimming pared 3 bases from V and 5 bases from J, leaving 8 bases between. This CDR3 contains 13 residues. CDR3 bases: TGTGCCAGCAGCTTGACCGAACATCAGCCCCAGCATTTT. Its translation is CASSLTEHQPQHF.

The sample holds many counts of this clonotype. Here the CDR3 reads CASSPWRGTGANYGYTF. The DNA of the CDR3 is TGTGCCAGCAGCCCCTGGCGAGGGACAGGGGCTAACTATGGCTACACCTTC. This sequence joins TRBV7-2 and TRBJ1-2; 10 positions match TRBD1. The CDR3 spans 17 residues. Germline V gene lookup returns CDR1 SGHTA and CDR2 FQGNSA. V trimming: 5 bases; J trimming: 0 bases; junction bases outside the gene matches: 9.

The rearrangement joins TRBV10-3 to TRBJ2-5, with a weak D call TRBD1 (5 bases). This CDR3 has 12 amino acids. V gave up 7 bases and J gave up 3 bases, with 9 bases separating them. Germline CDR1 is ENHRY and CDR2 is SYGVKD. The CDR3 sequence is CAIKGREETQYF. In nucleotides, the CDR3 is TGTGCCATCAAGGGCAGGGAAGAGACCCAGTACTTC.

This clonotype has ten or more counts. The rearrangement links TRBV5-5 to TRBJ1-1; the match to TRBD1 covers 9 bases. There are 13 residues in the CDR3. Per the germline V gene, CDR1 is SGHKS and CDR2 is YYEKEE (reference sequence). The trim removed 4 bases at V and 5 bases at J, leaving 3 bases unmatched. The DNA for the CDR3 is TGTGCCAGCAGCGGGACAGGGAGGACTGAAGCTTTCTTT. Translation: CASSGTGRTEAFF.

In its sample, this clonotype was seen many times. The chain recombines TRBV9 with TRBJ1-2; the D is unclear. Germline V lookup: CDR1 SGDLS, CDR2 YYNGEE. V lost 3 bases, J lost 2 bases, and 14 bases lay in between. CDR3 length: 15 residues. The CDR3 is CASSAAAEANYGYTF. The CDR3 nucleotides read TGTGCCAGCAGCGCTGCAGCGGAGGCAAACTATGGCTACACCTTC.

This clonotype was found many times. The genes are TRBV12-3 or TRBV12-4 and TRBJ2-3; TRBD2 matches 8 bases. The CDR3 consists of 15 residues. V gave up 5 bases and J gave up 0 bases; unmatched junction bases: 4. The CDR3, as DNA: TGTGCCAGCAGTAGAAGCGGGAGTAGCACAGATACGCAGTATTTT. It encodes CASSRSGSSTDTQYF.

This clonotype was recorded a few times. This chain uses TRBV12-3 or TRBV12-4 with TRBJ2-2; D gene ambiguous. CDR3 length equals 13 residues. V dropped 5 bases and J dropped 5 bases, with 9 bases sitting between them. The DNA of the CDR3 is TGTGCCAGCAGTCCCAGGAAGACCGGGGAGCTGTTTTTT. Protein sequence: CASSPRKTGELFF.